Here is one TCR beta chain with its context. These data originate in a study of blood T cell repertoires in COVID-19. Across the study: Sample material is recorded as cDNA or gDNA derived from T cells, B-cell-depleted T cells, or PBMCs.

The V gene lost 5 bases and the J gene lost 5 bases, with 11 bases spanning the gap. Germline assignment: CDR1 LGHDT and CDR2 YNNKEL (reference sequence). The CDR3 spans 13 residues. Authors' analysis steps: Reference gene primer amplification gave nucleated cell count estimates. Some clones are missing from TCRdb's copy, which holds only in-frame ones; the method was immunoSEQ multiplex PCR. V and J calls plus clone size are reproduced from that table; the DNA served to infer D and trimming. The sample includes about 39,000 clones, approximately 88% seen only once; the top ten take about 14%. The origin of this receptor is a man aged 45-65 years with active or convalescent COVID-19. The chain couples TRBV3-1 (or the pseudogene TRBV3-2) to TRBJ2-3; the D gene is possibly TRBD1 (6 bases). Sequences were obtained from peripheral blood. CDR3 DNA sequence: TGTGCCAGCAGCACAGGGTTTCAAGATACGCAGTATTTT. Amino acid sequence: CASSTGFQDTQYF.